Shown below are 16 T cell receptor beta chains from a single sample sequenced in a study of cytomegalovirus exposure and HLA in healthy donors. It was with 60 Vbeta and 13 Jbeta primers that the PCR ran. Assay used: immunoSEQ multiplex PCR; TCRdb lists only in-frame clones, some missing. The data show over 150,000 clones, about four fifths seen once. The material sequenced was PBMCs. The receptors were gathered from a man in his late teens or twenties in good health and CMV-seronegative.

The V gene is TRBV27, the J gene TRBJ2-5; TRBD2 is a possible D gene (6 bases). With the DNA end fitting TRBJ2-7 better, the J assignment may be wrong. The CDR3 covers 15 residues. Germline CDR1 MNHEY, CDR2 SMNVEV (reference sequence). The CDR3 DNA reads TGTGCCAGCAGTTTCGGGAGCGGGCCCGCCTACGAGCAGTACTTC. Residues: CASSFGSGPAYEQYF.

The chain is built from TRBV15 and TRBJ2-1; 9 bases align to TRBD1. This CDR3 region has 15 residues. The junction had 11 bases not matched to a gene; V was cut back by 5 bases and J by 9 bases. Germline-derived CDR1 and CDR2 are LNHNV and YYDKDF (reference sequence). As DNA, the CDR3 is TGTGCCACCAGCGGCCGGCGGGACAGGGAGGGTGAGCAGTTCTTC. Protein product: CATSGRRDREGEQFF.

The chain links TRBV19 to TRBJ1-2; maybe TRBD1 (5 bases). The CDR3 runs to 15 residues. Germline CDR1 and CDR2: LNHDA and SQIVND (reference sequence). V dropped 7 bases and J dropped 6 bases, with 21 bases sitting between them. The CDR3 bases are TGTGCCAGTACCGACTGGGCAGGGTTTGGTGATGGCTACACCTTC. Encoded protein: CASTDWAGFGDGYTF.

The chain is built from TRBV29-1 and TRBJ1-2; the D gene is possibly TRBD1 (6 bases). The CDR3 is 13 residues long. In germline, CDR1 is SQVTM, CDR2 ANQGSEA. V lost 5 bases to trimming and J lost 6 bases, with 16 bases between them. CDR3 region: CSVRDRGGNGYTF. The CDR3 bases are TGCAGCGTTAGGGATAGGGGGGGAAATGGCTACACCTTC. Filled out from reference TRBV29-1 and TRBJ1-2, the complete variable domain reads SAVISQKPSRDICQRGTSLTIQCQVDSQVTMMFWYRQQPGQSLTLIATANQGSEATYESGFVIDKFPISRPNLTFSTLTVSNMSPEDSSIYLCSVRDRGGNGYTFGSGTRLTVV.

The chain carries TRBV7-9 and TRBJ2-4, with D tentatively TRBD1 (6 bases). V lost 0 bases and J lost 12, with 9 bases in between. Germline CDR1 is SEHNR and CDR2 is FQNEAQ (reference sequence). There are 12 residues in the CDR3. Here the CDR3 DNA reads TGTGCCAGCAGCTTAGCTAAGGACAGTCAGTACTTC. It yields the protein CASSLAKDSQYF.

The chain combines TRBV14 with TRBJ1-4; D possibly corresponds to TRBD1 (6 bases). The V end was cut by 5 bases, the J end by 4 bases, with 14 bases between. This CDR3 comprises 15 residues. CDR1 and CDR2 from the germline V gene are SGHDN and FVKESK. The CDR3 nucleotides read TGTGCCAGCAGCTGGACAGCCGAATATAATGAAAAACTGTTTTTT. Residues: CASSWTAEYNEKLFF.

The rearrangement links TRBV7-9 to TRBJ2-5; D not resolved. This CDR3 contains 12 residues. V lost 0 bases to trimming and J lost 5 bases, with 4 bases between them. Germline loops: CDR1 SEHNR, CDR2 FQNEAQ (reference sequence). The DNA for the CDR3 is TGTGCCAGCAGCTTAGCTCTCGAGACCCAGTACTTC. Its translation is CASSLALETQYF.

This chain uses TRBV6-6 with TRBJ1-2; D remains unclear. Trimming pared 7 bases from V and 8 bases from J, leaving 11 bases between. CDR3 size: 11 residues. Germline V gives CDR1 MNHNY, CDR2 SVGAGI (reference sequence). CDR3 residues: CASKSAGGYTF. DNA of the CDR3: TGTGCCAGCAAATCCGCGGGCGGCTACACCTTC.

This clone has just a few counts. This chain joins TRBV5-6 and TRBJ2-3; 10 nucleotides line up with TRBD2. Trimming removed 3 bases from V and 4 bases from J; junction bases left unmatched: 17. The CDR3 loop spans 19 amino acids. Germline loops: CDR1 SGHDT, CDR2 YYEEEE. The CDR3 DNA follows: TGTGCCAGCAGCTCCCTGCCCAGCGGGGGGGTGAGTGGCCCAGATACGCAGTATTTT. It encodes CASSSLPSGGVSGPDTQYF.

The gene calls are TRBV21-1 and TRBJ1-2; TRBD1 was called by the table and not checked on the DNA. TRBV21-1 is a pseudogene locus. The CDR3 is made up of 13 amino acids. CDR3 region: CASTLDRAYGYTF. The CDR3 coding sequence is TGTGCCAGCACCCTGGACAGGGCCTATGGCTACACCTTC.

This chain joins TRBV28 and TRBJ1-5; TRBD1 aligns across 9 bases. The CDR3 contains 17 residues. Losses at the gene ends were 4 bases for V and 7 bases for J; bases not matched to a gene: 14. Germline V CDR1 and CDR2: MDHEN, SYDVKM. The CDR3 here is CASSSRDRGTRGQPQHF. CDR3 DNA sequence: TGTGCCAGCAGTTCCCGAGACAGGGGGACGCGGGGCCAGCCCCAGCATTTT.

The rearrangement links TRBV10-3 to TRBJ2-3; 9 bases align to TRBD1. V was pared by 0 bases and J by 5 bases, with 6 bases of the junction left unmatched. The germline gives CDR1 ENHRY, CDR2 SYGVKD. CDR3 length: 16 residues. Written as DNA, the CDR3 is TGTGCCATCAGTGAGTCCCCCGGGACAGGGAAAGATACGCAGTATTTT. It yields the protein CAISESPGTGKDTQYF.

Note on this clone: Compared with germline, one end of the junction differs, possibly owing to a read error. The chain carries TRBV6-5 and TRBJ1-4, with D uncertain. The germline V gene has CDR1 MNHEY and CDR2 SVGAGI. CDR3 size: 13 residues. The CDR3 sequence is CTSSYSRLEKLFF. CDR3 nucleotides: TGTACCAGCAGTTACTCGAGATTGGAAAAACTGTTTTTT.

The gene calls are TRBV5-1 and TRBJ2-2; 7 positions agree with TRBD1. Per the germline V gene, CDR1 is SGHRS and CDR2 is YFSETQ. V dropped 1 base and J dropped 4; count of bases not matched to a gene: 7. The CDR3 consists of 16 residues. CDR3 loop: CASSLLTGRGTGELFF. The DNA for the CDR3 is TGCGCCAGCAGCTTGTTGACAGGGCGTGGCACCGGGGAGCTGTTTTTT.

This clone occurred once. The chain couples TRBV6-6 to TRBJ2-4, with a weak D call TRBD1 (7 bases). Germline loops: CDR1 MNHNY, CDR2 SVGAGI (reference sequence). CDR3 size: 12 residues. V was clipped by 5 bases and J by 12 bases, with 14 bases between them. CDR3 nucleotide sequence: TGTGCCAGCAGTCCCCCGGGGGACAGTCAGTACTTC. Protein sequence: CASSPPGDSQYF.

The J gene is TRBJ1-3, the V gene TRBV27; TRBD1 is a possible D gene (6 bases). V was pared by 5 bases and J by 0 bases, with 14 bases between. Per the germline V gene, CDR1 is MNHEY and CDR2 is SMNVEV (reference sequence). The CDR3 spans 16 residues. CDR3 sequence (DNA): TGTGCCAGCAGTCTACAGGGATATAGCTCTGGAAACACCATATATTTT. The encoded protein is CASSLQGYSSGNTIYF.